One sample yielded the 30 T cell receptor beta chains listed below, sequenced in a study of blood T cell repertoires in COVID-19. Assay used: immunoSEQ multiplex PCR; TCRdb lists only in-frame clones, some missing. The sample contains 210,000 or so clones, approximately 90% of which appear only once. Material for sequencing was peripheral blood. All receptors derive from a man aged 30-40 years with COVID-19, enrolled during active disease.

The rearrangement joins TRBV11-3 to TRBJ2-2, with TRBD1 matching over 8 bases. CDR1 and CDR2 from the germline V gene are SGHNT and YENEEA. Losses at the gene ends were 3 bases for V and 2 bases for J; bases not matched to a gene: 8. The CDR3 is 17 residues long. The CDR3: CASSFEPTGVNTGELFF. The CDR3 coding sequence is TGTGCCAGCAGCTTCGAACCGACAGGGGTTAACACCGGGGAGCTGTTTTTT.

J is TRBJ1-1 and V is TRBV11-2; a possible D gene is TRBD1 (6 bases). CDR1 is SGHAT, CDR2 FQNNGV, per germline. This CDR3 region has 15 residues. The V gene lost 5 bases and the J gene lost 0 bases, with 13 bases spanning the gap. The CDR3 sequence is CASSPLGQLNTEAFF. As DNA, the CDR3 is TGTGCCAGCAGCCCCCTCGGACAGTTGAACACTGAAGCTTTCTTT.

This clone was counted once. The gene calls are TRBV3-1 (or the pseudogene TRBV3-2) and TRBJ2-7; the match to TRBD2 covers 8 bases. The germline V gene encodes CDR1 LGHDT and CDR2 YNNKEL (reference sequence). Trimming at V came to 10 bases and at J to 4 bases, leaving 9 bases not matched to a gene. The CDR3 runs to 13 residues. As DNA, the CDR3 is TGTGCCACGGGAGGGTCAATCACGTACGAGCAGTACTTC. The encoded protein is CATGGSITYEQYF.

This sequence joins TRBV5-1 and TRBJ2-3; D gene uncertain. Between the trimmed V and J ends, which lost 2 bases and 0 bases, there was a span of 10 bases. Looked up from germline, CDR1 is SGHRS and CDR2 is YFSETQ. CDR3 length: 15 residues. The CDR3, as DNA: TGCGCCAGCAGCTTTAGTATAAGTAGCACAGATACGCAGTATTTT. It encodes CASSFSISSTDTQYF.

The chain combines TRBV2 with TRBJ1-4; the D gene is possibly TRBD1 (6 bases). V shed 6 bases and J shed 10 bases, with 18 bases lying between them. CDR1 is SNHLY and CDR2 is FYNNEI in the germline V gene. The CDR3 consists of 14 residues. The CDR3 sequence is CASSLGTFPGKLFF. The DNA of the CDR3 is TGTGCCAGCAGCCTCGGGACATTCCCGGGAAAACTGTTTTTT.

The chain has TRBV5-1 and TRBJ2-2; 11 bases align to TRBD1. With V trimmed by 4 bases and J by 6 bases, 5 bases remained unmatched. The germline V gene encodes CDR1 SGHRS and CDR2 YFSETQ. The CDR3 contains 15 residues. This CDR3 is CASSVGQGAAGELFF. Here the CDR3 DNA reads TGCGCCAGCAGCGTCGGACAGGGGGCAGCCGGGGAGCTGTTTTTT.

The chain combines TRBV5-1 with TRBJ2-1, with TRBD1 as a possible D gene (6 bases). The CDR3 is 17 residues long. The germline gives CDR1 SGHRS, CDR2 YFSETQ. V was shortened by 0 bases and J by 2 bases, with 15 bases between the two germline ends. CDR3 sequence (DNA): TGCGCCAGCAGCTTGGGAAGGACAGCAGGGGCCTACAATGAGCAGTTCTTC. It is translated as CASSLGRTAGAYNEQFF.

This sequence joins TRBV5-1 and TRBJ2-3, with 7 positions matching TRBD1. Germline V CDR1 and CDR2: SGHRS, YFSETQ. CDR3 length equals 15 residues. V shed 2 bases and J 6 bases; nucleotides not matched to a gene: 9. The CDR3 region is CASSFGQVPYDTQYF. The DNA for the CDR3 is TGCGCCAGCAGCTTCGGACAGGTCCCCTACGATACGCAGTATTTT.

The chain's CDR3 is CASSYRENQPQHF. CDR3 in DNA: TGTGCCAGCTCATATCGGGAAAATCAGCCCCAGCATTTT. The V call is TRBV7-6, the J call TRBJ1-5, with unresolved D. CDR1 is SGHVS, CDR2 FNYEAQ, per germline. The V end was cut by 8 bases, the J end by 4 bases, with 12 bases between. This CDR3 is built from 13 residues.

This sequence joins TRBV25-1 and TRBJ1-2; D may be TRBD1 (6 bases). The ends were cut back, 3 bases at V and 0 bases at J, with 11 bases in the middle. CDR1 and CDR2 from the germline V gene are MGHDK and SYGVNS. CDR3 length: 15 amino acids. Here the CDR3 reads CASSEYRTANYGYTF. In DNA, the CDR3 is TGTGCCAGCAGTGAGTACAGGACAGCTAACTATGGCTACACCTTC.

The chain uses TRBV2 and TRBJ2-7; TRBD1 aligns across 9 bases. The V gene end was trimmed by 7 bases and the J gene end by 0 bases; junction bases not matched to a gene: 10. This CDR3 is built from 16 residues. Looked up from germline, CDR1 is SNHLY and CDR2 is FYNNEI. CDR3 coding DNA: TGTGCCAGCAAAGATACCGGGACAGGGAGCTCCTACGAGCAGTACTTC. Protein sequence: CASKDTGTGSSYEQYF.

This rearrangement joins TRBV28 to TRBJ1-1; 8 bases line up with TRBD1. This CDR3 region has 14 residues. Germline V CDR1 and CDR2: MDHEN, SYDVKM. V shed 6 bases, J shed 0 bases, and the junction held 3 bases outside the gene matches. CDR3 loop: CASRAGQVNTEAFF. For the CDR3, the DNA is TGTGCCAGCAGAGCGGGACAGGTGAACACTGAAGCTTTCTTT.

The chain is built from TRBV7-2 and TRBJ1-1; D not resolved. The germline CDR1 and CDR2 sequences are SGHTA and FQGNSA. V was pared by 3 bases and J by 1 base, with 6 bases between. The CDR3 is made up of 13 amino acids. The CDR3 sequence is CASSFTENTEAFF. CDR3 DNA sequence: TGTGCCAGCAGCTTTACAGAGAACACTGAAGCTTTCTTT.

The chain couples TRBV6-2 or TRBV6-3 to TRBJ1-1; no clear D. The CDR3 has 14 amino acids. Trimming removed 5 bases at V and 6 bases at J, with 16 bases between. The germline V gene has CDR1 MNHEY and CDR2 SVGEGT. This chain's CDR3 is CASSNMGLGAEAFF. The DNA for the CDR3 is TGTGCCAGCAGTAATATGGGCCTTGGCGCTGAAGCTTTCTTT.

The CDR3 is CASSPRGDGYGYTF. As DNA, the CDR3 is TGTGCCAGCTCACCCAGGGGCGATGGCTATGGCTACACCTTC. The J gene is TRBJ1-2, the V gene TRBV18, with a possible D match to TRBD1 (6 bases). The CDR3 contains 14 residues. V was cut by 3 bases and J by 4 bases, with 12 bases left in between. The germline V gene has CDR1 KGHSH and CDR2 LQKENI.

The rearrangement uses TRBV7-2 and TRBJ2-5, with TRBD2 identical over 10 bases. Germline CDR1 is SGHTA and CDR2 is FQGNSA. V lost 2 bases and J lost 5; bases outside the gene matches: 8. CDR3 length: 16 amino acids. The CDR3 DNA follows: TGTGCCAGCAGCTTATGGACTAGCGGCCCTGGGGAGACCCAGTACTTC. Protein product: CASSLWTSGPGETQYF.

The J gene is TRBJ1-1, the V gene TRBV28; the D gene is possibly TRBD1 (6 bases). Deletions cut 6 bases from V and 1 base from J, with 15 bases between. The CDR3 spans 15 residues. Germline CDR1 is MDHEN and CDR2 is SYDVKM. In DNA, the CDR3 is TGTGCCAGCAGGGCTCCGGGCAGGGGGAACACTGAAGCTTTCTTT. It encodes CASRAPGRGNTEAFF.

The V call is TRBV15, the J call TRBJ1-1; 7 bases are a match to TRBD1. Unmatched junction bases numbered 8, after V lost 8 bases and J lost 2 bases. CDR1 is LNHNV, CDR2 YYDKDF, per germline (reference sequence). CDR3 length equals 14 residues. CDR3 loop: CATASGQRNTEAFF. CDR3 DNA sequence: TGTGCCACCGCGTCGGGACAGCGAAACACTGAAGCTTTCTTT.

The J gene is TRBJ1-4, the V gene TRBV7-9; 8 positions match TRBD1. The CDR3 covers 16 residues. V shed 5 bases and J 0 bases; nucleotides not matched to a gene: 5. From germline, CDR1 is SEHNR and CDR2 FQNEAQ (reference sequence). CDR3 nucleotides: TGTGCCAGCAGCCCCGGACAGGGCGCAACTAATGAAAAACTGTTTTTT. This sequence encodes CASSPGQGATNEKLFF.

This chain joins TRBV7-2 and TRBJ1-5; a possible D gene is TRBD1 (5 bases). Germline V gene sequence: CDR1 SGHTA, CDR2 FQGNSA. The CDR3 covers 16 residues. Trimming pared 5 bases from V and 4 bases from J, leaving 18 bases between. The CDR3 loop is CASSLLGRAVNQPQHF. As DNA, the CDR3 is TGTGCCAGCAGCCTACTCGGCAGGGCAGTTAATCAGCCCCAGCATTTT. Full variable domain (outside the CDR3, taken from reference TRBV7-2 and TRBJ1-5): GAGVSQSPSNKVTEKGKDVELRCDPISGHTALYWYRQSLGQGLEFLIYFQGNSAPDKSGLPSDRFSAERTGGSVSTLTIQRTQQEDSAVYLCASSLLGRAVNQPQHFGDGTRLSIL.

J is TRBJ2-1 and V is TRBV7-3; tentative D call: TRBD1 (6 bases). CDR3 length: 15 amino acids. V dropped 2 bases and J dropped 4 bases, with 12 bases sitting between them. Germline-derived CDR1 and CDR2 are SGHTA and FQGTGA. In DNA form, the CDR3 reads TGTGCCAGCAGCTTACAGTCAGGGGCATACAATGAGCAGTTCTTC. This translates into CASSLQSGAYNEQFF.

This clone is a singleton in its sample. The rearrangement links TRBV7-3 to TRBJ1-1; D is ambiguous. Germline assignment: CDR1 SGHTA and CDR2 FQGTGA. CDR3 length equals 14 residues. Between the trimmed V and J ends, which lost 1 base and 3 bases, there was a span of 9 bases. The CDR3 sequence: CASSLNPQDTEAFF. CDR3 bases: TGTGCCAGCAGCTTAAACCCCCAGGACACTGAAGCTTTCTTT.

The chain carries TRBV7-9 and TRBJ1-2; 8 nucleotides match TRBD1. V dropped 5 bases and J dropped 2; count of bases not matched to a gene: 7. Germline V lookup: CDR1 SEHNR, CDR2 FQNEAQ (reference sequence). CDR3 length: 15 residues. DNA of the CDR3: TGTGCCAGCAGCCCCCGACAGGGGACCAACTATGGCTACACCTTC. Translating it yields CASSPRQGTNYGYTF. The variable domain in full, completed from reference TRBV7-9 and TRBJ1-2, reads DTGVSQNPRHKITKRGQNVTFRCDPISEHNRLYWYRQTLGQGPEFLTYFQNEAQLEKSRLLSDRFSAERPKGSFSTLEIQRTEQGDSAMYLCASSPRQGTNYGYTFGSGTRLTVV.

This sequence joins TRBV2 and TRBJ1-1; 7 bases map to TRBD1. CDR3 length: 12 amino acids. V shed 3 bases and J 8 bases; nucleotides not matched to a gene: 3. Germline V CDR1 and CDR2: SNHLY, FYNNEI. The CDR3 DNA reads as TGTGCCAGCAGTGAGACAGGGAGGGAAGCTTTCTTT. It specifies CASSETGREAFF. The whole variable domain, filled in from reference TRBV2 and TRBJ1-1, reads EPEVTQTPSHQVTQMGQEVILRCVPISNHLYFYWYRQILGQKVEFLVSFYNNEISEKSEIFDDQFSVERPDGSNFTLKIRSTKLEDSAMYFCASSETGREAFFGQGTRLTVV.

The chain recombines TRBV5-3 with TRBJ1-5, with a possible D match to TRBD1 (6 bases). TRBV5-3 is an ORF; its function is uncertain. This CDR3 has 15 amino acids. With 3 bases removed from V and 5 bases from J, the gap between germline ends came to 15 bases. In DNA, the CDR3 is TGTGCCAGAAGCTGCCCTTGGACAGCAGATCAGCCCCAGCATTTT. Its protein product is CARSCPWTADQPQHF.

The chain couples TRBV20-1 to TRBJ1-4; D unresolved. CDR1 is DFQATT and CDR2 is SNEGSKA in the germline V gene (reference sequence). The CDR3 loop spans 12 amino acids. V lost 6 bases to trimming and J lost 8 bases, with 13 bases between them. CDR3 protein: CSASLQLEKLFF. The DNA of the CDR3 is TGCAGTGCCAGTTTACAGCTCGAAAAACTGTTTTTT.

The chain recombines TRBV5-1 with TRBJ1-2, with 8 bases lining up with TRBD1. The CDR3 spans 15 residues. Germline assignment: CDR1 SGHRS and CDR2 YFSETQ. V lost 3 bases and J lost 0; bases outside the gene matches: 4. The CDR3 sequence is CASSSKTGANYGYTF. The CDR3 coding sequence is TGCGCCAGCAGCTCAAAGACAGGGGCTAACTATGGCTACACCTTC. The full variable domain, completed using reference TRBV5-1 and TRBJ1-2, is KAGVTQTPRYLIKTRGQQVTLSCSPISGHRSVSWYQQTPGQGLQFLFEYFSETQRNKGNFPGRFSGRQFSNSRSEMNVSTLELGDSALYLCASSSKTGANYGYTFGSGTRLTVV.

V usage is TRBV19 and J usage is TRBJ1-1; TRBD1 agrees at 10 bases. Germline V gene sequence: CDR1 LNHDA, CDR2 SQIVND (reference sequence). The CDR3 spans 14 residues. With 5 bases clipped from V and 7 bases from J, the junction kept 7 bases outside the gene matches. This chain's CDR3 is CASSFTGTGVEAFF. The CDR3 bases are TGTGCCAGTAGTTTCACCGGGACAGGGGTTGAAGCTTTCTTT.

CDR3: CASSSAGSDREKLFF. The CDR3, as DNA: TGTGCCAGTAGTTCAGCAGGAAGCGACAGGGAAAAACTGTTTTTT. The chain is built from TRBV19 and TRBJ1-4, with TRBD1 as a possible D gene (6 bases). Per germline, CDR1 LNHDA and CDR2 SQIVND (reference sequence). V was trimmed by 5 bases and J by 8 bases, leaving 18 bases between them. The CDR3 totals 15 residues. The whole variable domain, filled in from reference TRBV19 and TRBJ1-4, reads DGGITQSPKYLFRKEGQNVTLSCEQNLNHDAMYWYRQDPGQGLRLIYYSQIVNDFQKGDIAEGYSVSREKKESFPLTVTSAQKNPTAFYLCASSSAGSDREKLFFGSGTQLSVL.

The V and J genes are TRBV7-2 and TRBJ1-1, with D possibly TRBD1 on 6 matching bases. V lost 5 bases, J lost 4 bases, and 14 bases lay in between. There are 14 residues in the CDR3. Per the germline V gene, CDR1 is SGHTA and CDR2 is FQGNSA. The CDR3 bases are TGTGCCAGCAGCGTATACAGGGATAGCACTGAAGCTTTCTTT. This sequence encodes CASSVYRDSTEAFF.